This T cell receptor beta chain was identified in a study of blood T cell repertoires in COVID-19. Study in general: From the United States, Italy and Spain came samples of acute and convalescent COVID-19. Nucleic acid was either cDNA or gDNA, and it came from T cells, B-cell-depleted T cells, or PBMCs.

This CDR3 has 14 residues. V gave up 3 bases and J gave up 1 base, with 4 bases separating them. From germline, CDR1 is MNHEY and CDR2 SMNVEV (reference sequence). Original methodology: For nucleated cells, counts were estimated from reference gene primer amplification. Profiling relied on immunoSEQ multiplex PCR, and the TCRdb table lists in-frame clones only, not all of them. D and trimming come from the DNA, and the V and J calls and clone size come from that table. The sample includes 88,000 or so clones, approximately 84% seen only once; the top ten take about 4.4%. The sequenced material came from peripheral blood. This chain uses TRBV27 with TRBJ2-6; D gene uncertain. This clonotype originated in a man between 60 and 70 years old with acute or convalescent COVID-19. The CDR3 sequence is CASSLSSGANVLTF. The CDR3 DNA is TGTGCCAGCAGTTTGTCTTCTGGGGCCAACGTCCTGACTTTC.